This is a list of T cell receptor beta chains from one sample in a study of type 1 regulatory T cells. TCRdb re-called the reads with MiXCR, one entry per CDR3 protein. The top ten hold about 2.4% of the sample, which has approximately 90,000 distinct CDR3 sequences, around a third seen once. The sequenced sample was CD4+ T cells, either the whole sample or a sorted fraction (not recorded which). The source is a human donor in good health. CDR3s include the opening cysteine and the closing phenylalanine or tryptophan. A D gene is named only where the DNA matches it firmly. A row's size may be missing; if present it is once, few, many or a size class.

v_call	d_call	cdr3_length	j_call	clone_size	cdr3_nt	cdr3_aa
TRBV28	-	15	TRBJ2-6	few	TGTGCCAGCAGTTTATTGTGGTCTGGGGCCAACGTCCTGACTTTC	CASSLLWSGANVLTF
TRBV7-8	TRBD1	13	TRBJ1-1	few	TGTGCCAGCAGCGGACAGGGAGACACTGAAGCTTTCTTT	CASSGQGDTEAFF
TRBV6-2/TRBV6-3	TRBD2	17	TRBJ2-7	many	TGTGCCAGCAACAGGGTAGCGGGAGGACCGAGCTCCTACGAGCAGTACTTC	CASNRVAGGPSSYEQYF
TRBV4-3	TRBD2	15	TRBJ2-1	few	TGCGCCAGCAGCCAAGGACTAGCGGGAGAAAATGAGCAGTTCTTC	CASSQGLAGENEQFF
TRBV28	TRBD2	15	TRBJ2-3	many	TGTGCCAGCAGTTACGGGACTAGCGACACAGATACGCAGTATTTT	CASSYGTSDTDTQYF
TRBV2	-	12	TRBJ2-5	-	TGTGCCAGCAGTGGACAGGAAGAGACCCAGTACTTC	CASSGQEETQYF
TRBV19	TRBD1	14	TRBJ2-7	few	TGTGCCAGCCGCGACCGGGACAGGGGTAACGAGCAGTACTTC	CASRDRDRGNEQYF
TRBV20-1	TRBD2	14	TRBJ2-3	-	TGCATTGCTAGTTTCAGCGGGAACACAGATACGCAGTATTTT	CIASFSGNTDTQYF
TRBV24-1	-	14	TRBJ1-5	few	TGTGCCACCAGTGACCCCGGGAGGGCGCAGCCCCAGCATTTT	CATSDPGRAQPQHF
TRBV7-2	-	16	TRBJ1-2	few	TGTGCCAGCAGCTTAGGGGGTGGCAGGGTCGGAGATGGCTACACCTTC	CASSLGGGRVGDGYTF
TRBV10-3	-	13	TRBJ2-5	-	TGTGCCATCTTACTGGAGCCGGGGGAGACCCAGTACTTC	CAILLEPGETQYF
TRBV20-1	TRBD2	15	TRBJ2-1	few	TGCAGTGCTTCCCTTAGCGGGAGGTCCTACAATGAGCAGTTCTTC	CSASLSGRSYNEQFF
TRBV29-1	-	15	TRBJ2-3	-	TGCAGCGTTGAAGGTTCTTCAGCAAGCACAGATACGCAGTATTTT	CSVEGSSASTDTQYF
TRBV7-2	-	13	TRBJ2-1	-	TGTGCCAGCAGCATTAGCCCTTTCGATGAGCAGTTCTTC	CASSISPFDEQFF
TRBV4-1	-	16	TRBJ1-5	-	TGCGCCAGCAGCCAGCTCTCAGGCTATAACAATCAGCCCCAGCATTTT	CASSQLSGYNNQPQHF
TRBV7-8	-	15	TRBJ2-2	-	TGTGCCAGCAGCCCCCGGGTGGCGAACACCGGGGAGCTGTTTTTT	CASSPRVANTGELFF
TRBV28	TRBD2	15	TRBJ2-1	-	TGTGCCAGCAGTGCCACCGGCGGGGGCTACAATGAGCAGTTCTTC	CASSATGGGYNEQFF
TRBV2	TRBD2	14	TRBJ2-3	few	TGTGCCAGCACCAGGACTAGCGGCACAGATACGCAGTATTTT	CASTRTSGTDTQYF
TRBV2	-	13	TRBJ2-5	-	TGTGCCAGCACCTCCAGAATAACAGAGACCCAGTACTTC	CASTSRITETQYF
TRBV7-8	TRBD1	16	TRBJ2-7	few	TGTGCCAGCGGCCGGTTCGGGACAGGGGGTCACTACGAGCAGTACTTC	CASGRFGTGGHYEQYF
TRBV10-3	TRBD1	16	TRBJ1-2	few	TGTGCCATCAGTGAGTTCCCCGGGACAGGGGGCGATGGCTACACCTTC	CAISEFPGTGGDGYTF
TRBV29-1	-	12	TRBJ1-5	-	TGCAGCGTTGGACAGCGTAATCAGCCCCAGCATTTT	CSVGQRNQPQHF
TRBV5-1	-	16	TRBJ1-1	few	TGCGCCAGCAGCGCCGGCCAGGGCGCTAAGAACACTGAAGCTTTCTTT	CASSAGQGAKNTEAFF
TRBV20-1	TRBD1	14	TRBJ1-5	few	TGCAGTGCCAGCAAGGGACAGGGGCCTCAGCCCCAGCATTTT	CSASKGQGPQPQHF